Presented here are 30 T cell receptor beta chains from one specimen sequenced in a study of OX40 agonist ivuxolimab in advanced cancers. Generated by immunoSEQ multiplex PCR, the TCRdb table keeps only in-frame clones and is missing some. The table shows tens of thousands of clones, with 91% occurring only once. This specimen consisted of CD4+ or CD8+ T cells sorted from blood, obtained in a trial of the OX40 agonist ivuxolimab. The receptor set was obtained from an adult with an advanced solid tumor such as melanoma, head and neck, liver or kidney cancer.

This chain links TRBV9 with TRBJ1-4, with D unclear. V dropped 1 base and J dropped 5 bases, with 6 bases sitting between them. The CDR3 totals 13 residues. Germline V lookup: CDR1 SGDLS, CDR2 YYNGEE. CDR3 sequence: CASSVRPNEKLFF. CDR3 DNA sequence: TGTGCCAGCAGCGTAAGACCCAATGAAAAACTGTTTTTT.

The rearrangement joins TRBV19 to TRBJ1-1, with no clear D. Trimming took off 5 bases at V and 8 bases at J, with 15 bases between the two ends. CDR3 length equals 13 residues. Per the germline V gene, CDR1 is LNHDA and CDR2 is SQIVND (reference sequence). The DNA for the CDR3 is TGTGCCAGTAGTCCTCCCGGGAATTGGGAAGCTTTCTTT. Residues: CASSPPGNWEAFF.

The genes are TRBV10-1 and TRBJ2-2, with 8 bases matching TRBD2. Trimming took 3 bases from V and 1 from J; bases not matched to a gene: 4. The CDR3 length is 16 residues. Germline CDR1 reads WNHNN; CDR2 reads SYGVQD (reference sequence). In DNA form, the CDR3 reads TGCGCCAGCAGTGACCAGAGCGGGGGGAACACCGGGGAGCTGTTTTTT. Translation: CASSDQSGGNTGELFF.

This clone appeared a few times. The V gene is TRBV5-1, the J gene TRBJ2-1, with 14 bases that match TRBD2. Trimming removed 0 bases from V and 6 bases from J; junction bases left unmatched: 2. The length of the CDR3 is 16 residues. Per germline, CDR1 SGHRS and CDR2 YFSETQ. The CDR3 bases are TGCGCCAGCAGCTTGGGGGGACTAGCGGGAGTCAATGAGCAGTTCTTC. This translates into CASSLGGLAGVNEQFF.

The DNA of the CDR3 is TGTGCCAGCAGCTTGACTAGCTTAGATCCCGATACGCAGTATTTT. This encodes CASSLTSLDPDTQYF. The chain employs TRBV5-4 and TRBJ2-3, with D possibly being TRBD2 (6 bases). The V gene lost 1 base and the J gene lost 6 bases, with 15 bases spanning the gap. This CDR3 comprises 15 residues. Per the germline V gene, CDR1 is SGHNT and CDR2 is YYREEE (reference sequence). Full variable domain (outside the CDR3, taken from reference TRBV5-4 and TRBJ2-3): ETGVTQSPTHLIKTRGQQVTLRCSSQSGHNTVSWYQQALGQGPQFIFQYYREEENGRGNFPPRFSGLQFPNYSSELNVNALELDDSALYLCASSLTSLDPDTQYFGPGTRLTVL.

The chain employs TRBV4-1 and TRBJ1-2; D is unclear. The ends were cut back, 0 bases at V and 8 bases at J, with 10 bases in the middle. The CDR3 length is 13 residues. Germline V CDR1 and CDR2: MGHRA, YSYEKL. The CDR3 DNA follows: TGCGCCAGCAGCCAAGAGGCAGGAGGCGGCTACACCTTC. This codes for CASSQEAGGGYTF.

V gene TRBV29-1 combines with J gene TRBJ2-1; D is unclear. Germline V CDR1 and CDR2: SQVTM, ANQGSEA. Trimming pared 3 bases from V and 4 bases from J, leaving 13 bases between. The CDR3 extends over 14 amino acids. CDR3 protein: CSVDSWVTYNEQFF. The CDR3 region has the DNA TGCAGCGTTGATTCGTGGGTGACTTACAATGAGCAGTTCTTC.

This chain links TRBV11-3 with TRBJ2-2; no clear D. Germline V gene data show CDR1 as SGHNT and CDR2 as YENEEA. This CDR3 contains 16 residues. V was cut by 4 bases and J by 0 bases, with 12 bases left in between. This CDR3 reads CASSSRDGTNTGELFF. The CDR3 DNA is TGTGCCAGCAGCTCCCGAGACGGTACGAACACCGGGGAGCTGTTTTTT.

This clone was found once. The genes are TRBV19 and TRBJ1-5, with D possibly matching TRBD1 (6 bases). The germline CDR1 and CDR2 sequences are LNHDA and SQIVND (reference sequence). V dropped 4 bases and J dropped 3 bases, with 13 bases sitting between them. The CDR3 runs 15 residues. CDR3 in amino acids: CASSTQQGFNQPQHF. The CDR3 nucleotides read TGTGCCAGTAGTACCCAACAGGGATTCAATCAGCCCCAGCATTTT.

The chain is built from TRBV9 and TRBJ2-3, with D unresolved. Per the germline V gene, CDR1 is SGDLS and CDR2 is YYNGEE. The CDR3 loop spans 17 amino acids. Trimming shortened V by 1 base and J by 0 bases, and 15 bases separated the two germline ends. This CDR3 reads CASSVLSGPPSTDTQYF. As DNA, the CDR3 is TGTGCCAGCAGCGTACTGTCCGGACCACCTAGCACAGATACGCAGTATTTT.

The chain combines TRBV5-4 with TRBJ2-7, with a weak D call TRBD2 (5 bases). The germline gives CDR1 SGHNT, CDR2 YYREEE (reference sequence). The length of the CDR3 is 17 residues. Trimming took off 0 bases at V and 4 bases at J, with 20 bases between the two ends. The chain's CDR3 is CASSLEEAPVIGYEQYF. The CDR3 coding sequence is TGTGCCAGCAGCTTGGAGGAGGCCCCGGTGATAGGTTACGAGCAGTACTTC.

The chain carries TRBV2 and TRBJ1-5; the D gene is possibly TRBD1 (5 bases). This CDR3 has 13 residues. V gave up 8 bases and J gave up 2 bases, with 10 bases separating them. CDR1 is SNHLY and CDR2 is FYNNEI in the germline V gene. The CDR3 loop reads CASGKGGNQPQHF. CDR3 nucleotide sequence: TGTGCCAGCGGTAAAGGGGGCAATCAGCCCCAGCATTTT.

The chain joins TRBV6-1 to TRBJ1-5; D gene uncertain. Germline lookup yields CDR1 MNHNS and CDR2 SASEGT. This CDR3 contains 13 residues. Trimming pared 1 base from V and 7 bases from J, leaving 8 bases between. The CDR3 is CASSEGRRQPQHF. CDR3 DNA: TGTGCCAGCAGTGAAGGTCGCAGGCAGCCCCAGCATTTT.

The chain employs TRBV28 and TRBJ2-7; weak D call: TRBD1 (6 bases). Deletions cut 5 bases from V and 3 bases from J, with 17 bases between. There are 15 residues in the CDR3. Germline CDR1 and CDR2: MDHEN and SYDVKM. The CDR3 DNA follows: TGTGCCAGCAGTCCCTCCCCCGGACAGAACTACGAGCAGTACTTC. This gives the protein CASSPSPGQNYEQYF.

This sequence joins TRBV5-1 and TRBJ2-1; weak D call: TRBD1 (6 bases). V lost 4 bases, J lost 0 bases, and 14 bases lay in between. The CDR3 contains 16 residues. The germline V gene has CDR1 SGHRS and CDR2 YFSETQ. CDR3 sequence (DNA): TGCGCCAGCAGCCTGGACAGCCCGAGCTCCTACAATGAGCAGTTCTTC. This encodes CASSLDSPSSYNEQFF.

V and J are TRBV6-5 and TRBJ1-2; TRBD1 might be the D (5 bases). The germline V gene encodes CDR1 MNHEY and CDR2 SVGAGI. Trimming took off 6 bases at V and 8 bases at J, with 19 bases between the two ends. The CDR3 is 14 amino acids. The CDR3 DNA is TGTGCCAGCAGACCGGGACGGAGCTCCCTAGGCTACACCTTC. Its translation is CASRPGRSSLGYTF.

This rearrangement joins TRBV19 to TRBJ2-6; D is perhaps TRBD2 (6 bases). Trimming removed 5 bases at V and 2 bases at J, with 7 bases between. The germline gives CDR1 LNHDA, CDR2 SQIVND (reference sequence). There are 14 residues in the CDR3. The CDR3 sequence is CASSLAAGANVLTF. DNA for the CDR3: TGTGCCAGTAGTTTAGCGGCTGGGGCCAACGTCCTGACTTTC.

V is TRBV9 and J is TRBJ2-2; 10 positions agree with TRBD1. Germline CDR1 SGDLS, CDR2 YYNGEE. Unmatched junction bases numbered 16, after V lost 0 bases and J lost 8 bases. The CDR3 is 19 residues long. The CDR3 sequence: CASSVGRFSWTGGPGELFF. CDR3 DNA sequence: TGTGCCAGCAGCGTAGGCAGATTTTCTTGGACAGGGGGTCCTGGGGAGCTGTTTTTT.

The chain employs TRBV5-1 and TRBJ2-5; a possible D gene is TRBD1 (5 bases). Looked up from germline, CDR1 is SGHRS and CDR2 is YFSETQ. The CDR3 is 13 amino acids. With 4 bases removed from V and 4 bases from J, the gap between germline ends came to 11 bases. The CDR3 DNA reads as TGCGCCAGCAGCCATCCCCAGGGAGAGACCCAGTACTTC. It is translated as CASSHPQGETQYF.

V usage is TRBV29-1 and J usage is TRBJ2-1, with TRBD1 matching 7 bases. The germline CDR1 and CDR2 sequences are SQVTM and ANQGSEA. After removal of 4 bases from V and 6 bases from J, the junction contained 3 bases not matched to a gene. The CDR3 totals 12 residues. The CDR3 sequence: CSVARDSNEQFF. DNA of the CDR3: TGCAGCGTTGCCCGGGACAGCAATGAGCAGTTCTTC.

The chain recombines TRBV18 with TRBJ2-3; 10 bases are shared with TRBD2. Germline loops: CDR1 KGHSH, CDR2 LQKENI. Unmatched junction bases numbered 1, after V lost 3 bases and J lost 1 base. This CDR3 is built from 15 residues. The CDR3 DNA reads TGTGCCAGCTCACCTCTAGCGGGGGGCACAGATACGCAGTATTTT. The encoded protein is CASSPLAGGTDTQYF.

The chain joins TRBV5-6 to TRBJ1-2; 8 bases are shared with TRBD1. Germline V gene sequence: CDR1 SGHDT, CDR2 YYEEEE. This CDR3 has 14 amino acids. Germline trimming cut 3 bases from V and 1 base from J; bases unmatched to any gene: 2. Here the CDR3 reads CASSWGQVNYGYTF. CDR3 nucleotides: TGTGCCAGCAGCTGGGGACAGGTTAACTATGGCTACACCTTC.

The gene calls are TRBV9 and TRBJ2-7, with TRBD2 matching over 9 bases. Germline V gene lookup returns CDR1 SGDLS and CDR2 YYNGEE. With 4 bases clipped from V and 5 bases from J, the junction kept 13 bases outside the gene matches. The CDR3 has 16 amino acids. CDR3 amino acids: CASSSGRLAGSDEQYF. In DNA form, the CDR3 reads TGTGCCAGCAGCTCCGGTAGGCTAGCGGGATCCGACGAGCAGTACTTC.

Only a few counts were recorded for this clone. The rearrangement joins TRBV19 to TRBJ1-2; tentative D call: TRBD1 (5 bases). CDR3 length: 12 amino acids. Germline V CDR1 and CDR2: LNHDA, SQIVND (reference sequence). V was trimmed by 3 bases and J by 14 bases, leaving 16 bases between them. The CDR3 reads CASSIRDGERTF. CDR3 nucleotide sequence: TGTGCCAGTAGTATCCGGGACGGCGAACGGACCTTC.

This chain uses TRBV7-2 with TRBJ2-2; 10 bases agree with TRBD1. CDR1 and CDR2 (germline): SGHTA, FQGNSA. V shed 1 base and J 6 bases; nucleotides not matched to a gene: 11. The CDR3 consists of 18 residues. This CDR3 reads CASSLVYMGQGFPGELFF. The CDR3 DNA reads TGTGCCAGCAGCTTAGTTTATATGGGACAGGGGTTCCCCGGGGAGCTGTTTTTT.

The V call is TRBV7-9, the J call TRBJ1-3; D gene uncertain. V dropped 5 bases and J dropped 5 bases, with 16 bases sitting between them. This CDR3 spans 15 amino acids. Germline CDR1 and CDR2: SEHNR and FQNEAQ (reference sequence). The CDR3 sequence is CASSLRAQLRNTIYF. The CDR3 DNA is TGTGCCAGCAGCCTCCGGGCCCAGCTACGAAACACCATATATTTT.

The chain is built from TRBV10-3 and TRBJ2-5; TRBD2 agrees at 11 bases. Looked up from germline, CDR1 is ENHRY and CDR2 is SYGVKD. V trimming: 2 bases; J trimming: 2 bases; junction bases outside the gene matches: 7. CDR3 size: 17 residues. Written as DNA, the CDR3 is TGTGCCATCAGTGAGGGAGGACTAGCGGGCCTTCAAGAGACCCAGTACTTC. Protein: CAISEGGLAGLQETQYF.

The gene calls are TRBV27 and TRBJ2-1, with 12 positions matching TRBD2. CDR1 is MNHEY, CDR2 SMNVEV, per germline (reference sequence). The CDR3 consists of 15 residues. J lost 6 bases, V lost 8 bases, and 8 bases had no gene match. CDR3 sequence reads: CASGLAGGLRNEQFF. The CDR3, as DNA: TGTGCCAGCGGGCTAGCGGGAGGGTTGCGCAATGAGCAGTTCTTC.

Only a few counts were recorded for this clone. The V and J genes are TRBV19 and TRBJ1-1; possibly TRBD1 for D (5 bases). The CDR3 extends over 13 amino acids. From germline, CDR1 is LNHDA and CDR2 SQIVND (reference sequence). Between the trimmed V and J ends, which lost 4 bases and 4 bases, there was a span of 10 bases. The CDR3 region is CASSTGGSTEAFF. Here the CDR3 DNA reads TGTGCCAGTAGTACTGGGGGTAGCACTGAAGCTTTCTTT.

The CDR3 here is CASSAQVNTEAFF. CDR3 DNA: TGTGCCAGTAGTGCACAGGTAAACACTGAAGCTTTCTTT. The chain has TRBV19 and TRBJ1-1; tentative D call: TRBD1 (5 bases). Germline V gene sequence: CDR1 LNHDA, CDR2 SQIVND (reference sequence). This CDR3 has 13 amino acids. Trimming took 5 bases from V and 2 from J, leaving 9 bases between them.